These T cell receptor beta chains were read from a single sample in a study of blood T cell repertoires in COVID-19. Using immunoSEQ multiplex PCR, the repertoire was profiled, and TCRdb retains in-frame clones only, with some absent. The sample has roughly 100,000 clones; around nine tenths are singletons. The sample comprised peripheral blood. These receptor sequences come from a woman over 75 with active COVID-19. Each CDR3 is given with its conserved first and last residue. Clone sizes are given selectively: once, few, many, or a class where the clone is expanded.

size,length,V,J,CDR3
NA,15,TRBV9,TRBJ2-1,CASSRAGTRGNEQFF
NA,15,TRBV19,TRBJ2-1,CATVGISGGNNEQFF
NA,17,TRBV5-1,TRBJ2-1,CASSLYGSGRGYNEQFF
few,19,TRBV6-2/TRBV6-3,TRBJ2-2,CASSPHRLAGGVKTGELFF
NA,14,TRBV2,TRBJ2-5,CASSGGTDQETQYF
once,14,TRBV7-2,TRBJ2-2,CASSPDLNTGELFF
NA,16,TRBV4-1,TRBJ2-1,CASSQESGGSYNEQFF
NA,15,TRBV7-9,TRBJ1-2,CASSLAQGLNYGYTF
NA,15,TRBV7-9,TRBJ2-3,CASSLGGLFTDTQYF
NA,15,TRBV19,TRBJ2-3,CASSADTSRTDTQYF
NA,12,TRBV7-9,TRBJ2-7,CASSPSGNEQYF
NA,17,TRBV5-1,TRBJ2-1,CASSSDTSGRALNEQFF
NA,15,TRBV19,TRBJ2-5,CASSNMAGMLETQYF
NA,13,TRBV12-3/TRBV12-4,TRBJ2-7,CASRPRTGTEQYF